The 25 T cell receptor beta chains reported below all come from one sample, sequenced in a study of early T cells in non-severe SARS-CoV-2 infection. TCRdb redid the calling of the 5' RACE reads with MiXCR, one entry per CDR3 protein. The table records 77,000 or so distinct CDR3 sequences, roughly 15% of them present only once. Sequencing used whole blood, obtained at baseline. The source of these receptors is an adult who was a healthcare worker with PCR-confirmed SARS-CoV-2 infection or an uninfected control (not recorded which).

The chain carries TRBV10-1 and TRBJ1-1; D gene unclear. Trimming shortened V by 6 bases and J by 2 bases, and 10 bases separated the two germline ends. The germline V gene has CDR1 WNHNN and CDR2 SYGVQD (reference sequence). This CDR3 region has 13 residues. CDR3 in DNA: TGCGCCAGCAGCCGGACGGCAAACACTGAAGCTTTCTTT. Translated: CASSRTANTEAFF.

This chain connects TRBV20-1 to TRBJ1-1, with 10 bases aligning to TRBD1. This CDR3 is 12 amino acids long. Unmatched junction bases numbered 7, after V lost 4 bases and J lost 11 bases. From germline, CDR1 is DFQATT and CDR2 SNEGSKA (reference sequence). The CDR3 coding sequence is TGCAGTGCTACGGGACAGGGGATAAAGGCTTTCTTT. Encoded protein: CSATGQGIKAFF.

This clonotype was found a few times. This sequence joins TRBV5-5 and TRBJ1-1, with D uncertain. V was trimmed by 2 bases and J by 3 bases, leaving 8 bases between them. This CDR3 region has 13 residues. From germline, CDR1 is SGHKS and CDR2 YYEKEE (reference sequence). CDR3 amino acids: CASSFWVDTEAFF. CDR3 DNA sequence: TGTGCCAGCAGCTTTTGGGTTGACACTGAAGCTTTCTTT.

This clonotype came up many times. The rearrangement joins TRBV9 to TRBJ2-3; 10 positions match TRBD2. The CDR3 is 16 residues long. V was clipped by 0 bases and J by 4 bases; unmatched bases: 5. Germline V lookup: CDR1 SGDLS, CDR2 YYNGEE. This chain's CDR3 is CASSVGASGSSDTQYF. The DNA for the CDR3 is TGTGCCAGCAGCGTAGGTGCTAGCGGGAGCTCAGATACGCAGTATTTT.

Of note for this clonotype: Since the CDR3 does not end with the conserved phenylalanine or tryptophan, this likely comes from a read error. In DNA, the CDR3 is TGTGCCAGCAGCCACGGACTAGCGTTCGTCCACGAGCAGTACCTC. It codes for CASSHGLAFVHEQYL. The chain links TRBV11-3 to TRBJ2-7; 9 bases are a match to TRBD2. CDR3 length: 15 residues. Germline-derived CDR1 and CDR2 are SGHNT and YENEEA. Germline trimming cut 5 bases from V and 5 bases from J; bases unmatched to any gene: 10.

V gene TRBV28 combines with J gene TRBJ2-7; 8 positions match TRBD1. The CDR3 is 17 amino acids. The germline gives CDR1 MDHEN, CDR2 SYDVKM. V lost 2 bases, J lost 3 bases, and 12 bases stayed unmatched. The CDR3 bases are TGTGCCAGCAGTTTAAGGTTTACCCGGACAGGGAACTACGAGCAGTACTTC. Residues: CASSLRFTRTGNYEQYF.

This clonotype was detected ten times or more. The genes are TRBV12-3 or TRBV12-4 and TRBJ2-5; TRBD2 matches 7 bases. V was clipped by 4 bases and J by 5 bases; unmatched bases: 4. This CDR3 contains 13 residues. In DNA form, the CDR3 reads TGTGCCAGCAGTTATCGGGGGGAGGAGACCCAGTACTTC. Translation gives CASSYRGEETQYF.

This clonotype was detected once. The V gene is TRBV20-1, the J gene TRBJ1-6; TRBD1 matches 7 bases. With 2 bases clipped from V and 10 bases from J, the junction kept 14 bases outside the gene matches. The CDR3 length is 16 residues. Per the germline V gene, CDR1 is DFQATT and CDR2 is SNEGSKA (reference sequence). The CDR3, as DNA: TGCAGTGCTAGAACCAGACCCGGGACAGTTGTCTCACCCCTCCACTTT. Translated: CSARTRPGTVVSPLHF.

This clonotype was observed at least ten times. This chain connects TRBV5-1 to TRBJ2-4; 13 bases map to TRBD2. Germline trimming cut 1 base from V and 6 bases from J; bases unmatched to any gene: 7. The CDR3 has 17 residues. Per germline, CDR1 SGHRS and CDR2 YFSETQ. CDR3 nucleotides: TGCGCCAGCAGCTTGAGTACAGGGACTAGCGGGACAAACATTCAGTACTTC. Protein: CASSLSTGTSGTNIQYF.

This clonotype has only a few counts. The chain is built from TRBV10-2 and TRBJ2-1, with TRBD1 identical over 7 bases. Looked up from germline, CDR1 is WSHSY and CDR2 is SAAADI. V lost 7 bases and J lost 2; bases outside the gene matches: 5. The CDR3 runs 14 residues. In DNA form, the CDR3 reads TGCGCCAGCAACTGGGACAGCGCCTACAATGAGCAGTTCTTC. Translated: CASNWDSAYNEQFF.

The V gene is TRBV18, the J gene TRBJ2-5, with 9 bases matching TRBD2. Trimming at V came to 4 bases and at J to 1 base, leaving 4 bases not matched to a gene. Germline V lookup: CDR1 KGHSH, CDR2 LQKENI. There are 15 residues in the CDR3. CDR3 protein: CASSRRREGQETQYF. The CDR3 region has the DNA TGTGCCAGCTCACGCCGGCGGGAGGGCCAAGAGACCCAGTACTTC.

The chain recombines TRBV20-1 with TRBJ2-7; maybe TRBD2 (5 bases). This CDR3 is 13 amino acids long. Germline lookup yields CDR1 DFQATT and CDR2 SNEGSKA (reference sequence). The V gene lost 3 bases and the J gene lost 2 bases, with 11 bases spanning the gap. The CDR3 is CSASGESTYEQYF. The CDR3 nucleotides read TGCAGTGCTAGTGGGGAGTCGACCTACGAGCAGTACTTC.

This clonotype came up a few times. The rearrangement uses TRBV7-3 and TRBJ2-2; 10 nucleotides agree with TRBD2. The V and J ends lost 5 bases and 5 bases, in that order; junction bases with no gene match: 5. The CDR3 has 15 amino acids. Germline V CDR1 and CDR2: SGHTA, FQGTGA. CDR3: CASSQTSGATGELFF. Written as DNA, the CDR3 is TGTGCCAGCAGCCAAACTAGCGGGGCTACCGGGGAGCTGTTTTTT. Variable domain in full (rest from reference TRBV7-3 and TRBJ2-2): GAGVSQTPSNKVTEKGKYVELRCDPISGHTALYWYRQSLGQGPEFLIYFQGTGAADDSGLPNDRFFAVRPEGSVSTLKIQRTERGDSAVYLCASSQTSGATGELFFGEGSRLTVL.

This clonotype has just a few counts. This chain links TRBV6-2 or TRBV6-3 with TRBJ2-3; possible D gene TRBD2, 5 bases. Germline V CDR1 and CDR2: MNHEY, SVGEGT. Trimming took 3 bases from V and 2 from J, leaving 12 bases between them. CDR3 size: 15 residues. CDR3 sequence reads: CASSYRRLSTDTQYF. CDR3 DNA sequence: TGTGCCAGCAGTTATCGCCGACTATCCACAGATACGCAGTATTTT.

The CDR3 DNA reads as TGTGCCAGTAGCCCGCGGACAGGGGAGGGCTACACCTTC. It yields the protein CASSPRTGEGYTF. V gene TRBV19 combines with J gene TRBJ1-2; 9 bases match TRBD1. The CDR3 extends over 13 amino acids. In germline, CDR1 is LNHDA, CDR2 SQIVND (reference sequence). After removal of 6 bases from V and 8 bases from J, the junction contained 7 bases not matched to a gene.

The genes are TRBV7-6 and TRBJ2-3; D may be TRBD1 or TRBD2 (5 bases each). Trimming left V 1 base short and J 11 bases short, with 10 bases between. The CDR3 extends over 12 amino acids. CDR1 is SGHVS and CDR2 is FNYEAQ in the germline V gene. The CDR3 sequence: CASSLGGREQYF. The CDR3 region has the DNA TGTGCCAGCAGCTTAGGGGGCCGGGAGCAGTATTTT.

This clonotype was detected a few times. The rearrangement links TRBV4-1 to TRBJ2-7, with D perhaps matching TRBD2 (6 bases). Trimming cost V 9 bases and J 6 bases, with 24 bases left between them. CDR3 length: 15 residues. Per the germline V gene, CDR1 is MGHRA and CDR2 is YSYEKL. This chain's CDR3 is CASGKEGTGVSEQYF. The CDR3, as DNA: TGCGCCAGTGGGAAAGAGGGAACGGGGGTTAGCGAGCAGTACTTC.

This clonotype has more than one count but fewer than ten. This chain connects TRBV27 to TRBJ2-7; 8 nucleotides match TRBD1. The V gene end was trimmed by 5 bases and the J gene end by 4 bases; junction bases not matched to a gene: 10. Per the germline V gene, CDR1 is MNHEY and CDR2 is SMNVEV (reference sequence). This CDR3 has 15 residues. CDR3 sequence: CASSPRTGSGYEQYF. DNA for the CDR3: TGTGCCAGCAGTCCCCGGACAGGGTCAGGGTACGAGCAGTACTTC.

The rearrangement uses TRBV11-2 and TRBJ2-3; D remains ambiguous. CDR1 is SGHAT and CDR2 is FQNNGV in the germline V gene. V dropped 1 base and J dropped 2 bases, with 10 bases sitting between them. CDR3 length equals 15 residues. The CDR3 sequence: CASSLAGSFTDTQYF. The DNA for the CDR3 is TGTGCCAGCAGCTTAGCCGGCTCGTTCACAGATACGCAGTATTTT.

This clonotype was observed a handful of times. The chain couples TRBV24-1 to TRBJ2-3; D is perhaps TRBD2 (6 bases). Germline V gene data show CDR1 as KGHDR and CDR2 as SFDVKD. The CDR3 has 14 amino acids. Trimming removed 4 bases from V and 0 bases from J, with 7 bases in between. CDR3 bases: TGTGCCACCAGTGAGCGGGACAGCACAGATACGCAGTATTTT. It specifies CATSERDSTDTQYF.

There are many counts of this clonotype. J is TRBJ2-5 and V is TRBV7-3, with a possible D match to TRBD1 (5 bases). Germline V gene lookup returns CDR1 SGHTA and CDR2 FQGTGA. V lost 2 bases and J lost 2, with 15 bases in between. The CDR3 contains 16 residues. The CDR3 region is CASSLGGHGQQETQYF. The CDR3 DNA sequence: TGTGCCAGCAGCTTAGGTGGGCACGGACAACAAGAGACCCAGTACTTC.

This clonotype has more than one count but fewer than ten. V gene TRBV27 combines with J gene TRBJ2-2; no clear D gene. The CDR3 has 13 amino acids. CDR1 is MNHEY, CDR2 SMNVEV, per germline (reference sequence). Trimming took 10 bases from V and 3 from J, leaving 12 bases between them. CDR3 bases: TGTGCCACCCCCCCGGGTGACACCGGGGAGCTGTTTTTT. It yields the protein CATPPGDTGELFF.

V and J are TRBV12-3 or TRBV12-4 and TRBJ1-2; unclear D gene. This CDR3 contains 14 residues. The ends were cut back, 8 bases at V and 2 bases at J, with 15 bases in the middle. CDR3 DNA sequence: TGTGCCAGCGTTCCGTTTGGAGGGAACTATGGCTACACCTTC. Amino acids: CASVPFGGNYGYTF.

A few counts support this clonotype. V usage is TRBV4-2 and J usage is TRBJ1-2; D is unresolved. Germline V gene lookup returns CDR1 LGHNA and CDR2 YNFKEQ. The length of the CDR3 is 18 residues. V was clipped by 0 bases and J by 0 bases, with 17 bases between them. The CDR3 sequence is CASSQDRLGNSPNYGYTF. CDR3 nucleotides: TGTGCCAGCAGCCAAGATAGGCTGGGGAACAGCCCTAACTATGGCTACACCTTC.

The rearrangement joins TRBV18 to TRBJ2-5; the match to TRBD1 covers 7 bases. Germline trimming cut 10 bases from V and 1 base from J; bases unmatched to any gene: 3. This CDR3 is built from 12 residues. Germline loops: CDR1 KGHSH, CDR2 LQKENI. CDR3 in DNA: TGTGCCACTCACAGGGGCCAAGAGACCCAGTACTTC. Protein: CATHRGQETQYF.